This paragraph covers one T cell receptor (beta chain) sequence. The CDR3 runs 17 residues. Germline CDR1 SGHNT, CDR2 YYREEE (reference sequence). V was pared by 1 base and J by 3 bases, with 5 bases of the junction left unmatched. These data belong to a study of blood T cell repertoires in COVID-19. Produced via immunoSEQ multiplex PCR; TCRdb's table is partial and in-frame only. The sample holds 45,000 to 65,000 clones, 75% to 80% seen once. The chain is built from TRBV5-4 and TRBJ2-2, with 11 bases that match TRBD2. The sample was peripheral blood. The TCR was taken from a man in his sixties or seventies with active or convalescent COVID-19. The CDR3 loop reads CASSLTSGRWHTGELFF. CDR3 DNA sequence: TGTGCCAGCAGCTTGACTAGCGGGAGATGGCACACCGGGGAGCTGTTTTTT.